One and the same sample provided the 5 T cell receptor beta chains below, sequenced in a study of shared clonotypes between healthy human individuals. Libraries were prepared by immunoSEQ multiplex PCR; TCRdb keeps only in-frame clonotypes and omits some of them. This table holds 2 million to 3 million clones, 93% found once. Sequencing was performed on naive CD4+ T cells from PBMCs. Regarding subset: CD45RA+ positively selected. All receptors come from a man between 18 and 35 years old in good health. Some clones in this sample may be carry-over from other donors' samples.

The rearrangement joins TRBV6-4 to TRBJ2-3, with TRBD2 matching 11 bases. CDR1 MRHNA and CDR2 SNTAGT come from the germline V gene. The CDR3 consists of 19 residues. Trimming took 8 bases from V and 0 from J; bases not matched to a gene: 16. CDR3 region: CASSPAAGTSGTSTDTQYF. The DNA for the CDR3 is TGTGCCAGCTCTCCCGCCGCCGGGACTAGCGGAACTAGCACAGATACGCAGTATTTT.

The chain is built from TRBV14 and TRBJ2-7; 10 bases map to TRBD2. The CDR3 loop spans 16 amino acids. CDR1 and CDR2 (germline): SGHDN, FVKESK. V was pared by 4 bases and J by 0 bases, with 6 bases of the junction left unmatched. The CDR3 is CASSRASGSYSYEQYF. Written as DNA, the CDR3 is TGTGCCAGCAGCCGGGCTAGCGGGAGTTACTCCTACGAGCAGTACTTC.

As concerns this clone: Other DNA sequences within the sample encode an identical CDR3. This chain connects TRBV28 to TRBJ1-2, with D maybe TRBD1 (6 bases). The CDR3 is 11 residues long. V was clipped by 4 bases and J by 7 bases, with 7 bases between them. CDR1 and CDR2 (germline): MDHEN, SYDVKM. The CDR3 DNA reads as TGTGCCAGCAGTTCCAGGGGTGGCTACACCTTC. Translated: CASSSRGGYTF.

V gene TRBV19 combines with J gene TRBJ1-1, with D possibly being TRBD1 (5 bases). This CDR3 has 18 residues. The ends were cut back, 1 base at V and 7 bases at J, with 25 bases in the middle. The germline gives CDR1 LNHDA, CDR2 SQIVND (reference sequence). The DNA of the CDR3 is TGTGCCAGTAGTATAGGCCCTGGGGCAGGGAGCCGAGGAGGTGAAGCTTTCTTT. This sequence encodes CASSIGPGAGSRGGEAFF.

The rearrangement links TRBV2 to TRBJ1-1, with D uncertain. The CDR3 runs 14 residues. V was trimmed by 4 bases and J by 3 bases, leaving 12 bases between them. In germline, CDR1 is SNHLY, CDR2 FYNNEI. DNA for the CDR3: TGTGCCAGCAGTGGAAGAGGCCCGCACACTGAAGCTTTCTTT. Residues: CASSGRGPHTEAFF.